The 4 T cell receptor beta chains in this list originate from one sample, sequenced in a study of T cell changes during pregnancy in multiple sclerosis. Profiled with immunoSEQ multiplex PCR; TCRdb holds only in-frame clones, not every one. The sample records approximately 100,000 clones, 90% to 95% being singletons. The sample in question was peripheral blood, obtained in the second trimester of pregnancy. The receptors originated from a female donor with multiple sclerosis, enrolled in a pregnancy study.

The chain combines TRBV7-9 with TRBJ2-7, with D possibly TRBD2 on 5 matching bases. Germline CDR1 and CDR2: SEHNR and FQNEAQ (reference sequence). Trimming cost V 4 bases and J 3 bases, with 16 bases left between them. The CDR3 contains 15 residues. Written as DNA, the CDR3 is TGTGCCAGCAGCTCACCCAGAATAGCGATCTACGAGCAGTACTTC. It yields the protein CASSSPRIAIYEQYF.

The gene calls are TRBV28 and TRBJ2-7; 7 bases fit TRBD1. J gave up 3 bases and V 5 bases, and 7 bases lay outside the gene matches. Germline values: CDR1 MDHEN, CDR2 SYDVKM. CDR3 size: 14 residues. The CDR3, as DNA: TGTGCCAGCAGTATTGACGGGACAGACTACGAGCAGTACTTC. It translates to CASSIDGTDYEQYF.

For the CDR3, the DNA is TGTGCCAGCAGTTTTGGAGGGACAGGGCGCGAGCAGTACTTC. This sequence encodes CASSFGGTGREQYF. The rearrangement uses TRBV28 and TRBJ2-7; TRBD1 matches 9 bases. Trimming took 3 bases from V and 6 from J; bases not matched to a gene: 6. This CDR3 comprises 14 residues. CDR1 and CDR2 from the germline V gene are MDHEN and SYDVKM.

The chain carries TRBV29-1 and TRBJ1-5; 11 positions match TRBD1. Unmatched junction bases numbered 13, after V lost 6 bases and J lost 6 bases. The CDR3 runs to 16 residues. Germline V gene sequence: CDR1 SQVTM, CDR2 ANQGSEA. The CDR3 nucleotides read TGCAGCGTAGTCCTTGCAGGACAGGGGGCAGCTCAGCCCCAGCATTTT. This encodes CSVVLAGQGAAQPQHF.